This T cell receptor beta chain was identified during a study of blood T cells in healthy people across ages. V dropped 4 bases and J dropped 4 bases, with 17 bases sitting between them. The germline gives CDR1 MNHNS, CDR2 SASEGT. The CDR3 is made up of 16 amino acids. It was with a sample-barcoded 5' primer and a J-beta primer mix that a second PCR of roughly 6 to 12 cycles was run. TCRdb ran MiXCR on the 5' RACE reads and lists one entry per CDR3 protein. The table has about 1.6 million distinct CDR3 sequences, about 32% seen once. This sequence was found in a woman aged 30 to 39 in good health. What was sequenced was blood. V is TRBV6-1 and J is TRBJ2-4, with D tentatively TRBD1 or TRBD2 (5 bases each). CDR3 sequence reads: CASSGLPGTVKNIQYF. The CDR3 DNA is TGTGCCAGCAGTGGTCTCCCGGGGACGGTTAAAAACATTCAGTACTTC.